This T cell receptor (beta chain) is from a study of blood T cell repertoires in COVID-19. The wider study: Sites across the United States, Italy and Spain contributed samples from acute and convalescent COVID-19.

TCRdb's table, derived via immunoSEQ multiplex PCR, lists solely in-frame clones and lacks some. The sample records some 300,000 clones, roughly 91% being singletons. Germline lookup yields CDR1 MGHRA and CDR2 YSYEKL. This CDR3 has 15 residues. Trimming cost V 2 bases and J 2 bases, with 12 bases left between them. This receptor was obtained from a woman in her thirties who had recovered from COVID-19. Sequences were obtained from PBMCs or T cells enriched from blood (not recorded which). The V and J genes are TRBV4-1 and TRBJ1-2, with D unresolved. The CDR3 DNA reads TGCGCCAGCAGCCAATTTCTCCCAGTGAACTATGGCTACACCTTC. Encoded protein: CASSQFLPVNYGYTF.